The 28 T cell receptor beta chains below all came from one sample that was sequenced in a study of tumour-infiltrating T cells in Burkitt lymphoma. The method was immunoSEQ multiplex PCR; TCRdb's version includes in-frame clones alone and lacks a portion of them. The sample holds around 1,200 clones, about 16% seen once. The specimen sequenced was tumor tissue. These receptors were taken from a human donor with Burkitt lymphoma.

The chain combines TRBV29-1 with TRBJ2-5, with no clear D. The better agreement between TRBJ2-7 and the DNA end casts doubt on the J call. This CDR3 is 12 amino acids long. Germline CDR1 SQVTM, CDR2 ANQGSEA. CDR3 coding DNA: TGCAGCGTTGCCAGGACGCAGCACGAGCAGTACTTC. This translates into CSVARTQHEQYF.

The V call is TRBV2, the J call TRBJ2-3, with D perhaps TRBD1 or TRBD2 (5 bases each). With 5 bases removed from V and 1 base from J, the gap between germline ends came to 10 bases. CDR3 length equals 14 residues. Per the germline V gene, CDR1 is SNHLY and CDR2 is FYNNEI. The DNA for the CDR3 is TGTGCCAGCAGTAGTGGGGACGGCACAGATACGCAGTATTTT. As protein: CASSSGDGTDTQYF.

The gene calls are TRBV28 and TRBJ2-3; the D gene is possibly TRBD2 (5 bases). The CDR3 runs 16 residues. Trimming cost V 5 bases and J 1 base, with 16 bases left between them. Germline values: CDR1 MDHEN, CDR2 SYDVKM. In nucleotides, the CDR3 is TGTGCCAGCAGTGAGAATGTCGGGGTGGGCACAGATACGCAGTATTTT. It codes for CASSENVGVGTDTQYF.

This clone was seen a few times. The J gene is TRBJ1-5, the V gene TRBV6-1; D ambiguous. CDR1 and CDR2 from the germline V gene are MNHNS and SASEGT. CDR3 length equals 14 residues. V was trimmed by 6 bases and J by 5 bases, leaving 14 bases between them. CDR3 in DNA: TGTGCCAGCAGACAAAACCCAAGGGATCAGCCCCAGCATTTT. It encodes CASRQNPRDQPQHF.

This chain connects TRBV15 to TRBJ1-2; 7 bases align to TRBD1. The V and J ends lost 2 bases and 6 bases, in that order; junction bases with no gene match: 9. The germline V gene encodes CDR1 LNHNV and CDR2 YYDKDF (reference sequence). This CDR3 comprises 15 residues. CDR3 DNA sequence: TGTGCCACCAGCAGACCTTCGACAGGGTCGGATGGCTACACCTTC. This gives the protein CATSRPSTGSDGYTF.

The chain uses TRBV10-2 and TRBJ2-1, with a possible D match to TRBD1 (5 bases). The ends were cut back, 2 bases at V and 2 bases at J, with 13 bases in the middle. Germline-derived CDR1 and CDR2 are WSHSY and SAAADI. This CDR3 spans 16 amino acids. CDR3 protein: CASSETTGPPYNEQFF. The DNA of the CDR3 is TGCGCCAGCAGTGAGACAACAGGCCCTCCCTACAATGAGCAGTTCTTC.

The V call is TRBV4-1, the J call TRBJ1-5; 8 bases agree with TRBD1. CDR3 length: 17 residues. The germline V gene encodes CDR1 MGHRA and CDR2 YSYEKL. Germline trimming cut 3 bases from V and 0 bases from J; bases unmatched to any gene: 7. The CDR3 coding sequence is TGCGCCAGCAGCCAGGGGGGACAGGCCAATAGCAATCAGCCCCAGCATTTT. It is translated as CASSQGGQANSNQPQHF.

In its sample, this clone ranks as large (0.1 to 1%). The chain employs TRBV5-1 and TRBJ2-2; 8 bases map to TRBD1. This CDR3 has 15 residues. Per germline, CDR1 SGHRS and CDR2 YFSETQ. Unmatched junction bases numbered 2, after V lost 4 bases and J lost 0 bases. CDR3 nucleotides: TGCGCCAGCAGCCGGACAGGGCCGAACACCGGGGAGCTGTTTTTT. Its translation is CASSRTGPNTGELFF.

This clone has more than one count but fewer than ten. The V call is TRBV5-1, the J call TRBJ2-1; 8 positions match TRBD2. V lost 4 bases and J lost 6; bases outside the gene matches: 15. The CDR3 runs to 17 residues. Per the germline V gene, CDR1 is SGHRS and CDR2 is YFSETQ. CDR3 nucleotide sequence: TGCGCCAGCAGCGCCCCTCGGGGCGGGGGGACCCCCAATGAGCAGTTCTTC. Amino acid sequence: CASSAPRGGGTPNEQFF.

The rearrangement links TRBV19 to TRBJ2-3; 11 bases are shared with TRBD1. Germline values: CDR1 LNHDA, CDR2 SQIVND (reference sequence). V was clipped by 2 bases and J by 4 bases; unmatched bases: 2. The CDR3 is 15 residues long. In DNA, the CDR3 is TGTGCCAGTAGTATATGGGACAGGGGGGCAGATACGCAGTATTTT. Its protein product is CASSIWDRGADTQYF.

The chain recombines TRBV7-6 with TRBJ1-1, with 8 bases fitting TRBD1. V lost 5 bases to trimming and J lost 1 base; unmatched junction nucleotides: 6. The germline gives CDR1 SGHVS, CDR2 FNYEAQ. CDR3 length equals 15 residues. DNA of the CDR3: TGTGCCAGCAGCCCCCGGACAGGGACGAACACTGAAGCTTTCTTT. Protein sequence: CASSPRTGTNTEAFF.

This clone was counted a few times. The chain joins TRBV7-2 to TRBJ1-3, with D hard to call. The CDR3 totals 12 residues. Between the trimmed V and J ends, which lost 1 base and 4 bases, there was a span of 2 bases. Germline values: CDR1 SGHTA, CDR2 FQGNSA. The CDR3 spells CASSLGGNTIYF. For the CDR3, the DNA is TGTGCCAGCAGCTTAGGAGGAAACACCATATATTTT.

This clone was recorded a few times. Here the CDR3 reads CATSREVALQETQYF. The CDR3 nucleotides are TGTGCCACCAGCAGAGAGGTGGCTTTACAAGAGACCCAGTACTTC. The gene calls are TRBV15 and TRBJ2-5; D remains unclear. The CDR3 has 15 amino acids. Germline V gene lookup returns CDR1 LNHNV and CDR2 YYDKDF (reference sequence). Trimming removed 0 bases from V and 2 bases from J, with 10 bases in between.

The CDR3 region is CASSAIGTGQETQYF. The CDR3, as DNA: TGTGCCAGCAGCGCCATCGGGACAGGGCAAGAGACCCAGTACTTC. The chain recombines TRBV9 with TRBJ2-5; 9 nucleotides align to TRBD1. V was clipped by 3 bases and J by 2 bases; unmatched bases: 5. Germline CDR1 is SGDLS and CDR2 is YYNGEE. CDR3 length: 15 residues.

This rearrangement joins TRBV9 to TRBJ2-7; 9 positions match TRBD1. Germline values: CDR1 SGDLS, CDR2 YYNGEE. The junction had 10 bases not matched to a gene; V was cut back by 3 bases and J by 3 bases. The CDR3 totals 16 residues. The CDR3 sequence is CASSAQTGGDIYEQYF. CDR3 bases: TGTGCCAGCAGCGCCCAGACAGGGGGTGATATCTACGAGCAGTACTTC.

This clone was seen more than once but under ten times. The chain recombines TRBV2 with TRBJ2-1, with TRBD2 matching over 13 bases. V dropped 6 bases and J dropped 0; count of bases not matched to a gene: 11. The CDR3 consists of 19 residues. Germline CDR1 is SNHLY and CDR2 is FYNNEI. CDR3 protein: CASRRTGTSGVSSYNEQFF. CDR3 in DNA: TGTGCCAGCAGGAGGACCGGGACTAGCGGGGTCAGCTCCTACAATGAGCAGTTCTTC.

The chain couples TRBV5-1 to TRBJ2-3, with TRBD2 identical over 10 bases. J gave up 0 bases and V 4 bases, and 5 bases lay outside the gene matches. The germline CDR1 and CDR2 sequences are SGHRS and YFSETQ. CDR3 size: 16 residues. Here the CDR3 DNA reads TGCGCCAGCAGCCCCGATAGCGGGGGGAGCACAGATACGCAGTATTTT. Amino acid sequence: CASSPDSGGSTDTQYF.

In this sample, this clone turned up a few times. V is TRBV10-3 and J is TRBJ1-5, with D possibly TRBD1 on 6 matching bases. The V and J ends lost 3 bases and 7 bases respectively, with 16 bases between them. The CDR3 consists of 15 residues. The germline V gene encodes CDR1 ENHRY and CDR2 SYGVKD. For the CDR3, the DNA is TGTGCCATCAGTGACGGGGACCTGAGGGGGCAGCCCCAGCATTTT. It codes for CAISDGDLRGQPQHF.

The chain carries TRBV20-1 and TRBJ1-1; D gene unclear. The CDR3 totals 11 residues. V shed 5 bases and J shed 1 base, with 5 bases lying between them. CDR1 is DFQATT, CDR2 SNEGSKA, per germline (reference sequence). The CDR3 bases are TGCAGTGCTTGGGGGAACACTGAAGCTTTCTTT. This encodes CSAWGNTEAFF.

This clone was found a few times. V is TRBV30 and J is TRBJ2-2; D possibly corresponds to TRBD2 (6 bases). CDR3 size: 14 residues. The germline V gene encodes CDR1 GTSNPN and CDR2 SVGIG (reference sequence). Between the trimmed V and J ends, which lost 2 bases and 0 bases, there was a span of 7 bases. The CDR3 DNA reads as TGTGCCTGGAGTCGGGGGACGAACACCGGGGAGCTGTTTTTT. Translated: CAWSRGTNTGELFF.

The rearrangement uses TRBV7-9 and TRBJ2-7; tentatively, D is TRBD1 (5 bases). CDR3 length: 14 amino acids. Trimming stripped 1 base from V and 4 bases from J, with 11 bases between. Germline V gene lookup returns CDR1 SEHNR and CDR2 FQNEAQ (reference sequence). CDR3 residues: CASSLVGAGYEQYF. The CDR3 DNA sequence: TGTGCCAGCAGCTTAGTAGGGGCTGGTTACGAGCAGTACTTC.

This clone showed up just a few times. This chain links TRBV18 with TRBJ1-5; D not certain. V was cut by 3 bases and J by 0 bases, with 12 bases left in between. The CDR3 contains 16 residues. Germline lookup yields CDR1 KGHSH and CDR2 LQKENI. CDR3 DNA sequence: TGTGCCAGCTCACCGACCTTCAGAGATAGCAATCAGCCCCAGCATTTT. It is translated as CASSPTFRDSNQPQHF.

This sequence joins TRBV11-3 and TRBJ1-3; no clear D. Trimming removed 0 bases from V and 0 bases from J, with 3 bases in between. Germline V gene data show CDR1 as SGHNT and CDR2 as YENEEA. CDR3 size: 14 residues. CDR3 nucleotide sequence: TGTGCCAGCAGCTTAGACGGCTCTGGAAACACCATATATTTT. Protein: CASSLDGSGNTIYF. The variable domain in full, with the rest retrieved from reference TRBV11-3 and TRBJ1-3, is EAGVVQSPRYKIIEKKQPVAFWCNPISGHNTLYWYLQNLGQGPELLIRYENEEAVDDSQLPKDRFSAERLKGVDSTLKIQPAELGDSAVYLCASSLDGSGNTIYFGEGSWLTVV.

This clone has more than one count but fewer than ten. The CDR3 sequence is CASSQGTGQSTYWELFF. CDR3 in DNA: TGTGCCAGCAGCCAGGGTACGGGACAGTCGACTTATTGGGAGCTGTTTTTT. V usage is TRBV14 and J usage is TRBJ2-2; 7 nucleotides line up with TRBD1. Trimming cost V 3 bases and J 9 bases; bases outside gene matches: 16. Germline V gene lookup returns CDR1 SGHDN and CDR2 FVKESK. CDR3 length: 17 amino acids. Drawing the rest from reference TRBV14 and TRBJ2-2, the complete variable domain is EAGVTQFPSHSVIEKGQTVTLRCDPISGHDNLYWYRRVMGKEIKFLLHFVKESKQDESGMPNNRFLAERTGGTYSTLKVQPAELEDSGVYFCASSQGTGQSTYWELFFGEGSRLTVL.

This clone showed up just a few times. CDR3 region: CASSLRDYNEQFF. The CDR3 nucleotides read TGTGCCAGCAGCTTACGGGACTACAATGAGCAGTTCTTC. This chain connects TRBV7-8 to TRBJ2-1, with D perhaps TRBD2 (5 bases). CDR3 length: 13 amino acids. Trimming removed 2 bases at V and 3 bases at J, with 5 bases between. The germline gives CDR1 SGHVS, CDR2 FQNEAQ.

This clone was counted only a few times. The chain recombines TRBV4-1 with TRBJ2-1, with D maybe TRBD1 (5 bases). Looked up from germline, CDR1 is MGHRA and CDR2 is YSYEKL. The CDR3 has 15 residues. Trimming took off 1 base at V and 5 bases at J, with 12 bases between the two ends. The CDR3 DNA reads as TGCGCCAGCAGCCAAGGGGGCCTTCCGAACAATGAGCAGTTCTTC. Residues: CASSQGGLPNNEQFF.

This clone was counted only a few times. The J gene is TRBJ2-1, the V gene TRBV5-5; the match to TRBD2 covers 9 bases. Germline V CDR1 and CDR2: SGHKS, YYEKEE (reference sequence). The CDR3 has 15 amino acids. With 1 base clipped from V and 4 bases from J, the junction kept 3 bases outside the gene matches. CDR3 sequence (DNA): TGTGCCAGCAGCTTGCTAGCGGGGACTTACAATGAGCAGTTCTTC. This sequence encodes CASSLLAGTYNEQFF. The whole variable domain, filled in from reference TRBV5-5 and TRBJ2-1, reads DAGVTQSPTHLIKTRGQQVTLRCSPISGHKSVSWYQQVLGQGPQFIFQYYEKEERGRGNFPDRFSARQFPNYSSELNVNALLLGDSALYLCASSLLAGTYNEQFFGPGTRLTVL.

V gene TRBV6-5 combines with J gene TRBJ1-4, with a possible D match to TRBD1 (5 bases). The CDR3 runs 16 residues. The germline V gene has CDR1 MNHEY and CDR2 SVGAGI. V dropped 0 bases and J dropped 8 bases, with 16 bases sitting between them. CDR3 sequence reads: CASSYSRAGRDEKLFF. The CDR3 DNA is TGTGCCAGCAGTTACTCGAGGGCAGGGAGGGACGAAAAACTGTTTTTT.